One sample yielded the 2 T cell receptor beta chains listed below, sequenced in a study of STAT5B mutations in CD4+ large granular lymphocyte leukemia. The data were produced by immunoSEQ multiplex PCR, yet TCRdb's version contains in-frame clones alone and is incomplete. The sample consists of under 55,000 clones, about 86% of them appearing once. Source material: CD4+ T cells from blood buffy coats. These receptors all stem from a human donor in good health.

The genes are TRBV19 and TRBJ2-7, with a possible D match to TRBD2 (6 bases). V was cut by 1 base and J by 3 bases, with 7 bases left in between. The CDR3 is 13 residues long. Germline V gene lookup returns CDR1 LNHDA and CDR2 SQIVND (reference sequence). In nucleotides, the CDR3 is TGTGCCAGTAGTATAGGGACTAACTACGAGCAGTACTTC. Encoded protein: CASSIGTNYEQYF.

The CDR3 nucleotides are TGTGCCAGCAGTTCGTCTGTGGCGGGAGGTTCCTCCTACGAGCAGTACTTC. Translation: CASSSSVAGGSSYEQYF. V gene TRBV28 combines with J gene TRBJ2-7; 8 positions match TRBD2. J gave up 0 bases and V 4 bases, and 11 bases lay outside the gene matches. The CDR3 is 17 amino acids. Per germline, CDR1 MDHEN and CDR2 SYDVKM. Based on the CDR3 plus reference TRBV28 and TRBJ2-7, the full variable domain is DVKVTQSSRYLVKRTGEKVFLECVQDMDHENMFWYRQDPGLGLRLIYFSYDVKMKEKGDIPEGYSVSREKKERFSLILESASTNQTSMYLCASSSSVAGGSSYEQYFGPGTRLTVT.